The present T cell receptor (beta chain) was sequenced within a study of cytomegalovirus exposure and HLA in healthy donors. Use of 60 Vbeta and 13 Jbeta primers characterized the PCR. Clones were sequenced by immunoSEQ multiplex PCR, and TCRdb holds only the in-frame ones, with some missing. The sample carries 100,000 to 150,000 clones, around four fifths recorded once. A word on this clone: Antigen unknown.

Study findings and constraints: In an earlier analysis, in under 700 donors, most V segments appeared productive either ~90% or ~30% of the time. Most TCR sequences showed up rarely, but some public TCRs showed up in many donors.

The TCR was taken from a boy aged 10-17 years in good health and CMV-seronegative. The specimen sequenced was PBMCs.

The CDR3 sequence is CASSAYRGPNEKLFF. DNA of the CDR3: TGCGCCAGCAGCGCGTACAGGGGACCTAATGAAAAACTGTTTTTT. V and J are TRBV5-1 and TRBJ1-4, with TRBD1 matching 7 bases. With V trimmed by 4 bases and J by 3 bases, 6 bases remained unmatched. Germline CDR1 reads SGHRS; CDR2 reads YFSETQ. The CDR3 length is 15 residues.